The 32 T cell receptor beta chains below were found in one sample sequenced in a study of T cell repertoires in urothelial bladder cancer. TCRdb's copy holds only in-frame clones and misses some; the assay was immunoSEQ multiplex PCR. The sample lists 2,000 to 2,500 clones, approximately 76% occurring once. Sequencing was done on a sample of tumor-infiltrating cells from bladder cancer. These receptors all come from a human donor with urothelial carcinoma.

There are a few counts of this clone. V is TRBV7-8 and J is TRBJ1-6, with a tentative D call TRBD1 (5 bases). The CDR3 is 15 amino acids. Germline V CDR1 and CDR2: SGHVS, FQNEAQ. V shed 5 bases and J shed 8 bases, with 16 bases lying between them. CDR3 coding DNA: TGTGCCAGCAGCCTATCGGCGGGGGGGTATTCACCCCTCCACTTT. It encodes CASSLSAGGYSPLHF.

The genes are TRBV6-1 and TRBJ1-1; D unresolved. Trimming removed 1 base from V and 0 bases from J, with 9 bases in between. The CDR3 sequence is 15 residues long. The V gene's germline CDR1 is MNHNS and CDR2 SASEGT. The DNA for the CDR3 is TGTGCCAGCAGTGAAGACCCAGGATTGAACACTGAAGCTTTCTTT. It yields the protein CASSEDPGLNTEAFF.

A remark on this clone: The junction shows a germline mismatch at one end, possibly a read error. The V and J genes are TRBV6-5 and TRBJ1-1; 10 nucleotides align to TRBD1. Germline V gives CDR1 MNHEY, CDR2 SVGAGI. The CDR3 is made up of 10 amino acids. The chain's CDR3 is CASSLGQGRF. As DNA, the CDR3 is TGTGCCAGCAGTTTGGGACAGGGGCGCTTT.

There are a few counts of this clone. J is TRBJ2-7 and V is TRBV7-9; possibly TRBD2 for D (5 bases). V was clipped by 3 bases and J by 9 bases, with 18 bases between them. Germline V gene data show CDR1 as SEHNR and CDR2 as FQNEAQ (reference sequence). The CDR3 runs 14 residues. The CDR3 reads CASSFPPGSGSQYF. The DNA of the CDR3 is TGTGCCAGCAGCTTCCCCCCCGGTTCGGGATCGCAGTACTTC. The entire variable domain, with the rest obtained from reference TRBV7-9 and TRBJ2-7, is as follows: DTGVSQNPRHKITKRGQNVTFRCDPISEHNRLYWYRQTLGQGPEFLTYFQNEAQLEKSRLLSDRFSAERPKGSFSTLEIQRTEQGDSAMYLCASSFPPGSGSQYFGPGTRLTVT.

CDR3 nucleotide sequence: TGTGCCAGCAGCCCCCGCCTAGAATGGGTCGGGGAGCTGTTTTTT. This sequence encodes CASSPRLEWVGELFF. The chain joins TRBV25-1 to TRBJ2-2; D call uncertain. The CDR3 sequence is 15 residues long. The germline gives CDR1 MGHDK, CDR2 SYGVNS. V was trimmed by 6 bases and J by 7 bases, leaving 18 bases between them.

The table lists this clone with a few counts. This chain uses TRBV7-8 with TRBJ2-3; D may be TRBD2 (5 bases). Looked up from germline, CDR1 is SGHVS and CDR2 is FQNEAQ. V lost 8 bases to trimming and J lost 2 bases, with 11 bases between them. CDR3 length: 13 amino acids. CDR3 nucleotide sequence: TGTGCCAGCTTCAGCGGCTCCACAGATACGCAGTATTTT. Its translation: CASFSGSTDTQYF. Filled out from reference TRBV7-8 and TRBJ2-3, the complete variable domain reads GAGVSQSPRYKVAKRGQDVALRCDPISGHVSLFWYQQALGQGPEFLTYFQNEAQLDKSGLPSDRFFAERPEGSVSTLKIQRTQQEDSAVYLCASFSGSTDTQYFGPGTRLTVL.

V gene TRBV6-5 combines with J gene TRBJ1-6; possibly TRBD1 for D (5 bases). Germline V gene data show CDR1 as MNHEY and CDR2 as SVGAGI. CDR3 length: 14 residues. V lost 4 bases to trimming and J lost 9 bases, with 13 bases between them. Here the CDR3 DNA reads TGTGCCAGCAGTTTAACGGGTGGGGGTTCACCCCTCCACTTT. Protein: CASSLTGGGSPLHF.

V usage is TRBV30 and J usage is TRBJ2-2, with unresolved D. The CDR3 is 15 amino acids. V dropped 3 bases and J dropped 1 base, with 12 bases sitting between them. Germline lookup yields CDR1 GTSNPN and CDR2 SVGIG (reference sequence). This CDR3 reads CAWSGLGGNTGELFF. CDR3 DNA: TGTGCCTGGAGCGGTCTGGGCGGGAACACCGGGGAGCTGTTTTTT.

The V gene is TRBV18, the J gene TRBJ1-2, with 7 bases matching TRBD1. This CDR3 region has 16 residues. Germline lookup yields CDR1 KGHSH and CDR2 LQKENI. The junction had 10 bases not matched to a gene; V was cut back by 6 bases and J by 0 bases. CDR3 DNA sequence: TGTGCCAGCTCGCAGCAAACAGGGGTGACTAACTATGGCTACACCTTC. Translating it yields CASSQQTGVTNYGYTF.

The CDR3 spells CASSLPRQGGTEAFF. The CDR3 DNA reads TGTGCCAGCAGCTTACCCCGACAGGGTGGCACTGAAGCTTTCTTT. The chain joins TRBV7-9 to TRBJ1-1; the match to TRBD1 covers 7 bases. Trimming at V came to 2 bases and at J to 4 bases, leaving 7 bases not matched to a gene. CDR3 length: 15 amino acids. CDR1 and CDR2 (germline): SEHNR, FQNEAQ (reference sequence).

CDR3 nucleotide sequence: TGTGCCAGCAGCCGATGGATAACAGGGGGCCGGGTTTCACCCCTCCACTTT. As protein: CASSRWITGGRVSPLHF. The chain joins TRBV27 to TRBJ1-6, with 9 bases that match TRBD1. Germline CDR1 reads MNHEY; CDR2 reads SMNVEV (reference sequence). This CDR3 region has 17 residues. V was pared by 6 bases and J by 9 bases, with 15 bases of the junction left unmatched.

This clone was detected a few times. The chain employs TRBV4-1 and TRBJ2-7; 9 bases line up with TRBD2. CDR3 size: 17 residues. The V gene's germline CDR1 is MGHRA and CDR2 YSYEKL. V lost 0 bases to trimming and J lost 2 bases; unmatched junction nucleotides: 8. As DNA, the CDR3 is TGCGCCAGCAGCCAAGAGATAGCGGGAGTGGCGCCCTACGAGCAGTACTTC. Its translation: CASSQEIAGVAPYEQYF.

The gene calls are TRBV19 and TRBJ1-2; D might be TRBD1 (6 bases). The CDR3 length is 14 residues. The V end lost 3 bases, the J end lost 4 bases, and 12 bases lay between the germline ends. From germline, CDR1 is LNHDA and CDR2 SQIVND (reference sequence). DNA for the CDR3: TGTGCCAGTAGTATCCCCACAGGGCTCTATGGCTACACCTTC. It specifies CASSIPTGLYGYTF.

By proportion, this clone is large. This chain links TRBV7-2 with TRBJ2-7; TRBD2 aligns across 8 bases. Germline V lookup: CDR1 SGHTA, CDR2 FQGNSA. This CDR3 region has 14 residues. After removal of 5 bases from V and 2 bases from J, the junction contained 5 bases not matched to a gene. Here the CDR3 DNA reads TGTGCCAGCAGCATACTAGCGGTTACCTACGAGCAGTACTTC. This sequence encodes CASSILAVTYEQYF.

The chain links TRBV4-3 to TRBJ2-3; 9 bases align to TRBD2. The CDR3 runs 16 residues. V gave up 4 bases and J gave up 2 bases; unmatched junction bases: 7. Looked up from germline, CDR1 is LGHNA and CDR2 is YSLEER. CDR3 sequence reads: CASSLQLAGFTDTQYF. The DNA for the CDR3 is TGCGCCAGCAGCCTCCAACTAGCGGGTTTCACAGATACGCAGTATTTT.

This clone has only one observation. DNA for the CDR3: TGTGCCAGCAGCCCCAGGAAGGGGGCCGGGGAGCTGTTTTTT. Amino acid sequence: CASSPRKGAGELFF. V is TRBV11-3 and J is TRBJ2-2; tentative D call: TRBD1 (6 bases). The CDR3 sequence is 14 residues long. Germline CDR1 reads SGHNT; CDR2 reads YENEEA. V dropped 5 bases and J dropped 6 bases, with 13 bases sitting between them.

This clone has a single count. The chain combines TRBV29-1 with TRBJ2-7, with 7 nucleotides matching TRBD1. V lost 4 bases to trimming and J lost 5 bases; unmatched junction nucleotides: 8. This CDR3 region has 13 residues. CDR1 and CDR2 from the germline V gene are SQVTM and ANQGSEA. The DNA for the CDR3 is TGCAGCGTTGGGCCTACAGGGGACAACGAGCAGTACTTC. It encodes CSVGPTGDNEQYF.

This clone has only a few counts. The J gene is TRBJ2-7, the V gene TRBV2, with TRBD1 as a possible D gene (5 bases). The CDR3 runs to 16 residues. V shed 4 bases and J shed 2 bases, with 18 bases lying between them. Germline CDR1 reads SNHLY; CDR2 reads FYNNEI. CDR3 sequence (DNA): TGTGCCAGCAGTGCTATCATCCAGGGCAGCGCCTACGAGCAGTACTTC. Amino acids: CASSAIIQGSAYEQYF.

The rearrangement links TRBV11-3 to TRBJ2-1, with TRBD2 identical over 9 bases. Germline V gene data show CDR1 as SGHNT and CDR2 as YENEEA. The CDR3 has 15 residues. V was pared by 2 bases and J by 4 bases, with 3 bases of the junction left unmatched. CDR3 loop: CASSLPGLAYNEQFF. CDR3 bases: TGTGCCAGCAGCTTACCGGGACTAGCTTACAATGAGCAGTTCTTC.

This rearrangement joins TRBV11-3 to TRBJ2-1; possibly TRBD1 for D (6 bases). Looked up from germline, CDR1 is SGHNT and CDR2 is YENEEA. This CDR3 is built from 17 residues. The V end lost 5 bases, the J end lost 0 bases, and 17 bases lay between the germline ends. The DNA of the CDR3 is TGTGCCAGCAGCACCTCGGACAGTTTGAGCTCCTACAATGAGCAGTTCTTC. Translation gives CASSTSDSLSSYNEQFF.

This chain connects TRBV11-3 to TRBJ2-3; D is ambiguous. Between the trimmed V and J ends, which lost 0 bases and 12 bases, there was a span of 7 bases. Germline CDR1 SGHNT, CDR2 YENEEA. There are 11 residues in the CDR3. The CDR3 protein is CASSLEGIQYF. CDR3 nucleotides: TGTGCCAGCAGCTTAGAGGGGATACAGTATTTT.

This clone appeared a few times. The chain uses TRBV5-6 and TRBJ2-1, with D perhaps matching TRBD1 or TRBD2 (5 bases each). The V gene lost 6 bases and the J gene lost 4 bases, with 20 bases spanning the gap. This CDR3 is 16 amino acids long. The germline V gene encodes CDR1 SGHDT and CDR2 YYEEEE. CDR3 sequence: CASNHNGADRYNEQFF. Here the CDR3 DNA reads TGTGCCAGCAACCATAACGGGGCGGACCGATACAATGAGCAGTTCTTC.

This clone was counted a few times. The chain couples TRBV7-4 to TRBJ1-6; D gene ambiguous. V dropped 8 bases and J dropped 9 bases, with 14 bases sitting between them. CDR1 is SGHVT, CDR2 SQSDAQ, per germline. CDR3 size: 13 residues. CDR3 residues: CASGYQVASPLHF. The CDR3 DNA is TGTGCCAGCGGGTATCAGGTAGCTTCACCCCTCCACTTT. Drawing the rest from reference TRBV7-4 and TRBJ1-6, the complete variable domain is GAGVSQSPRYKVAKRGRDVALRCDSISGHVTLYWYRQTLGQGSEVLTYSQSDAQRDKSGRPSGRFSAERPERSVSTLKIQRTEQGDSAVYLCASGYQVASPLHFGNGTRLTVT.

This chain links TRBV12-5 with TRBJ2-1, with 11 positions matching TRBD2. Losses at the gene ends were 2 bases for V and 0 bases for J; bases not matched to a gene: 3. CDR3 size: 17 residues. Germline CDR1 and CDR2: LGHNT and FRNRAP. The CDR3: CASGLNLAGGSYNEQFF. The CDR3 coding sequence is TGTGCTAGTGGTTTGAACCTAGCGGGAGGCTCCTACAATGAGCAGTTCTTC.

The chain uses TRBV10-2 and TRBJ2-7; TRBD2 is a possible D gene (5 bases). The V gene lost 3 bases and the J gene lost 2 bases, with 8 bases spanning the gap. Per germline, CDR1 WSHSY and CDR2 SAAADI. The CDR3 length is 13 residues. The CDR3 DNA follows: TGCGCCAGCAGTGACGGGGTAGCCTACGAGCAGTACTTC. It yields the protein CASSDGVAYEQYF.

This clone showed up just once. The CDR3: CASSLDKEPGRRSLYNEQFF. The CDR3 nucleotides are TGTGCCAGCAGCTTAGATAAAGAGCCGGGACGGCGAAGCTTATACAATGAGCAGTTCTTC. The V and J genes are TRBV11-2 and TRBJ2-1; tentatively, D is TRBD1 or TRBD2 (5 bases each). The CDR3 runs to 20 residues. Germline loops: CDR1 SGHAT, CDR2 FQNNGV. Trimming left V 0 bases short and J 4 bases short, with 25 bases between.

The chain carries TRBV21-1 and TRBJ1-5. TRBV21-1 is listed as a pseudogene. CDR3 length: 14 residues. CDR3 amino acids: CASSKKGGNQPQHF. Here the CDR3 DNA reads TGTGCCAGCAGCAAAAAGGGAGGTAATCAGCCCCAGCATTTT.

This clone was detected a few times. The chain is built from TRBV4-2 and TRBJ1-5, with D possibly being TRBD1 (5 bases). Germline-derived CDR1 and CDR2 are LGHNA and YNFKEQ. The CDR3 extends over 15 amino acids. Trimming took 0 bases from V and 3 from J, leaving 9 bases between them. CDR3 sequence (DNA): TGTGCCAGCAGCCAAGATCCGGACATCAATCAGCCCCAGCATTTT. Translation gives CASSQDPDINQPQHF.

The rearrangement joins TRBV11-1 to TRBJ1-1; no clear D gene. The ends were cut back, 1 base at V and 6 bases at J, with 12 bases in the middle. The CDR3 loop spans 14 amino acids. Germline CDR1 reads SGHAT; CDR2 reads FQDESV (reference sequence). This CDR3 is CASSLGSSESEAFF. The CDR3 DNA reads TGTGCCAGCAGCTTAGGGTCGAGTGAGTCTGAAGCTTTCTTT.

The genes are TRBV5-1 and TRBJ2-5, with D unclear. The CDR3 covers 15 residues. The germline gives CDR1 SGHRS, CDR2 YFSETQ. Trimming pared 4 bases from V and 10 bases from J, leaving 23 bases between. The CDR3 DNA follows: TGCGCCAGCAGCCGCCCTCAGTTGGGAATTGTGGACCAGTACTTC. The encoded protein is CASSRPQLGIVDQYF.

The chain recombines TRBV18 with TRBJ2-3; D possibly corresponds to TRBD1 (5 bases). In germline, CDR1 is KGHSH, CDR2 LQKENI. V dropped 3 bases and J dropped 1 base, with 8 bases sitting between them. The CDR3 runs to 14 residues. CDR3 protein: CASSPGRGTDTQYF. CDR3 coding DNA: TGTGCCAGCTCACCGGGGCGCGGCACAGATACGCAGTATTTT.

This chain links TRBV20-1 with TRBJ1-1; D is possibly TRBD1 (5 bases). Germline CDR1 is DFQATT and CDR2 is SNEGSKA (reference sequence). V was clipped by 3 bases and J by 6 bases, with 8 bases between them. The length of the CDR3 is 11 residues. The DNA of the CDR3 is TGCAGTGCTAGGCAGGGTTCTGAAGCTTTCTTT. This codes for CSARQGSEAFF.